Shown below are 2 T cell receptor beta chains from a single sample sequenced in a study of PD-1 blockade in classical Hodgkin lymphoma. Exposure to brentuximab vedotin varied, and each patient had relapsed following autologous stem cell transplantation. The repertoire was sequenced with immunoSEQ multiplex PCR; TCRdb's copy has only in-frame clones and lacks some. The repertoire holds under 70,000 clones, with approximately 90% as singletons. The material sequenced was peripheral blood mononuclear cells (PBMCs), taken at baseline. The receptors come from a human donor with classical Hodgkin lymphoma.

This chain connects TRBV4-1 to TRBJ2-7; 8 nucleotides align to TRBD2. Unmatched junction bases numbered 18, after V lost 1 base and J lost 4 bases. This CDR3 is 19 amino acids long. The germline gives CDR1 MGHRA, CDR2 YSYEKL. CDR3 sequence reads: CASSQGGGRPGLVGYEQYF. CDR3 DNA: TGCGCCAGCAGCCAAGGCGGGGGCCGCCCGGGACTAGTGGGATACGAGCAGTACTTC.

The V gene is TRBV6-5, the J gene TRBJ2-1; 10 bases agree with TRBD2. V shed 4 bases, J shed 7 bases, and the junction held 10 bases outside the gene matches. There are 16 residues in the CDR3. CDR1 is MNHEY, CDR2 SVGAGI, per germline. In DNA form, the CDR3 reads TGTGCCAGCAGTTCCGAGCGGGGGGGTTCCTTTAATGAGCAGTTCTTC. Translated: CASSSERGGSFNEQFF.